The 28 T cell receptor beta chains below come from one sample, sequenced in a study. TCRdb re-called the reads with MiXCR, one entry per CDR3 protein. The sample has over 14,000 distinct CDR3 sequences, about 35% seen once; the top ten hold roughly 16%. Source material: blood. The receptors derive from a human donor.

The chain has TRBV19 and TRBJ2-1, with D unclear. Germline-derived CDR1 and CDR2 are LNHDA and SQIVND (reference sequence). The CDR3 totals 12 residues. Trimming took off 10 bases at V and 10 bases at J, with 17 bases between the two ends. CDR3 bases: TGTGCCACAGCGTGGAACCCAAACGAGCAGTTCTTC. This translates into CATAWNPNEQFF.

This chain joins TRBV4-3 and TRBJ2-1, with D possibly being TRBD2 (5 bases). Per germline, CDR1 LGHNA and CDR2 YSLEER. V was trimmed by 4 bases and J by 7 bases, leaving 17 bases between them. The CDR3 extends over 15 amino acids. CDR3 in amino acids: CASSLNVGERNEQFF. CDR3 sequence (DNA): TGCGCCAGCAGCCTAAATGTGGGAGAGCGAAATGAGCAGTTCTTC.

V usage is TRBV5-1 and J usage is TRBJ2-2; D may match TRBD1 or TRBD2 (5 bases each). Trimming removed 4 bases at V and 7 bases at J, with 20 bases between. Germline V gives CDR1 SGHRS, CDR2 YFSETQ. The CDR3 runs to 16 residues. CDR3 loop: CASSVLPGPHHGELFF. Here the CDR3 DNA reads TGCGCCAGCAGCGTCCTGCCGGGACCCCATCACGGGGAGCTGTTTTTT.

By share, this clonotype ranks as medium-sized. V is TRBV12-3 or TRBV12-4 and J is TRBJ1-5; D gene ambiguous. The CDR3 length is 15 residues. Trimming took 3 bases from V and 0 from J, leaving 9 bases between them. The CDR3 DNA is TGTGCCAGCAGTTTTTATACAGCTAGCAATCAGCCCCAGCATTTT. Protein sequence: CASSFYTASNQPQHF.

This clonotype was detected many times. This chain connects TRBV20-1 to TRBJ2-7; D is uncertain. The CDR3 length is 13 residues. In germline, CDR1 is DFQATT, CDR2 SNEGSKA (reference sequence). Trimming left V 0 bases short and J 0 bases short, with 6 bases between. The CDR3 DNA is TGCAGTGCTAGAGATTACAGCTCCTACGAGCAGTACTTC. Its protein product is CSARDYSSYEQYF.

V gene TRBV4-3 combines with J gene TRBJ2-3; 7 bases are shared with TRBD1. The CDR3 runs to 18 residues. The germline CDR1 and CDR2 sequences are LGHNA and YSLEER. The junction had 11 bases not matched to a gene; V was cut back by 0 bases and J by 2 bases. CDR3 loop: CASSQEFETGTLTDTQYF. CDR3 sequence (DNA): TGCGCCAGCAGCCAAGAGTTTGAGACAGGGACCCTCACAGATACGCAGTATTTT.

By frequency in the sample, this clonotype is medium-sized. V usage is TRBV12-3 or TRBV12-4 and J usage is TRBJ1-5; 7 bases match TRBD1. This CDR3 comprises 15 residues. J lost 0 bases, V lost 5 bases, and 4 bases had no gene match. CDR3 region: CASSPGQISNQPQHF. The CDR3 coding sequence is TGTGCCAGCAGTCCGGGACAGATTAGCAATCAGCCCCAGCATTTT.

This clonotype was observed a handful of times. V and J are TRBV14 and TRBJ2-7; TRBD2 matches at 12 bases. CDR1 is SGHDN and CDR2 is FVKESK in the germline V gene. The CDR3 loop spans 15 amino acids. Trimming took 4 bases from V and 4 from J; bases not matched to a gene: 5. The CDR3 sequence: CASSRTSGILYEQYF. In DNA, the CDR3 is TGTGCCAGCAGCCGGACTAGCGGGATACTTTACGAGCAGTACTTC. The variable domain in full, with the rest retrieved from reference TRBV14 and TRBJ2-7, is EAGVTQFPSHSVIEKGQTVTLRCDPISGHDNLYWYRRVMGKEIKFLLHFVKESKQDESGMPNNRFLAERTGGTYSTLKVQPAELEDSGVYFCASSRTSGILYEQYFGPGTRLTVT.

In this sample, this clonotype turned up a few times. The V gene is TRBV30, the J gene TRBJ2-5; D may correspond to TRBD1 or TRBD2 (5 bases each). Germline CDR1 GTSNPN, CDR2 SVGIG (reference sequence). Trimming took off 4 bases at V and 4 bases at J, with 13 bases between the two ends. The CDR3 covers 13 residues. The CDR3 sequence: CAWKRGLGETQYF. The CDR3 DNA follows: TGTGCCTGGAAGAGGGGTCTTGGAGAGACCCAGTACTTC.

This clonotype was seen many times. V and J are TRBV6-5 and TRBJ2-7, with 11 nucleotides matching TRBD2. The V gene's germline CDR1 is MNHEY and CDR2 SVGAGI. CDR3 length equals 16 residues. V was clipped by 0 bases and J by 7 bases; unmatched bases: 8. The CDR3 DNA is TGTGCCAGCAGTTACTCGAGTGGAACTAGCGGGAGAGAGCAGTACTTC. Translation gives CASSYSSGTSGREQYF.

This clonotype ranks as medium-sized. The chain uses TRBV30 and TRBJ1-4, with TRBD1 as a possible D gene (5 bases). V lost 6 bases and J lost 8, with 16 bases in between. CDR1 and CDR2 (germline): GTSNPN, SVGIG (reference sequence). The CDR3 length is 13 residues. This chain's CDR3 is CACQQVAREKLFF. The CDR3 bases are TGTGCCTGTCAACAGGTGGCGAGGGAAAAACTGTTTTTT.

The V call is TRBV7-9, the J call TRBJ1-5, with a weak D call TRBD1 (5 bases). This CDR3 has 13 amino acids. The V end was cut by 2 bases, the J end by 12 bases, with 14 bases between. The germline gives CDR1 SEHNR, CDR2 FQNEAQ (reference sequence). The CDR3 sequence: CASSLRGGGGQHF. Written as DNA, the CDR3 is TGTGCCAGCAGCTTAAGGGGTGGGGGGGGCCAGCATTTT.

V and J are TRBV18 and TRBJ2-3; 8 nucleotides match TRBD2. J gave up 4 bases and V 1 base, and 1 base lay outside the gene matches. Germline loops: CDR1 KGHSH, CDR2 LQKENI. This CDR3 contains 14 residues. CDR3 nucleotides: TGTGCCAGCTCACCACAGGGACTAGCAGATACGCAGTATTTT. It yields the protein CASSPQGLADTQYF.

This clonotype was counted many times. The rearrangement uses TRBV29-1 and TRBJ1-4; 8 positions match TRBD1. The CDR3 has 14 residues. Germline values: CDR1 SQVTM, CDR2 ANQGSEA. After removal of 7 bases from V and 7 bases from J, the junction contained 11 bases not matched to a gene. The CDR3 nucleotides are TGCAGCGCCTCGACAGGGGTCTGGGGTGAAAAACTGTTTTTT. It specifies CSASTGVWGEKLFF.

This clonotype was seen at least ten times. The CDR3 bases are TGCAGCGTCTGGGACAGGGGGCGGGATGAGCAGTTCTTC. This sequence encodes CSVWDRGRDEQFF. The chain combines TRBV29-1 with TRBJ2-1, with 12 bases that match TRBD1. The length of the CDR3 is 13 residues. Germline V CDR1 and CDR2: SQVTM, ANQGSEA. After removal of 6 bases from V and 8 bases from J, the junction contained 5 bases not matched to a gene.

This clonotype was observed at least ten times. The chain has TRBV4-3 and TRBJ1-4, with a possible D match to TRBD1 (5 bases). V was shortened by 0 bases and J by 7 bases, with 12 bases between the two germline ends. CDR3 length: 15 amino acids. Germline V gene lookup returns CDR1 LGHNA and CDR2 YSLEER. The CDR3 region has the DNA TGCGCCAGCAGCCAAGAGGTGGCAGGGAGTGAAAAACTGTTTTTT. Its protein product is CASSQEVAGSEKLFF.

Within the sample, this clonotype is medium-sized. V and J are TRBV30 and TRBJ1-4; 7 bases line up with TRBD1. The CDR3 has 13 residues. J gave up 11 bases and V 5 bases, and 11 bases lay outside the gene matches. Germline lookup yields CDR1 GTSNPN and CDR2 SVGIG (reference sequence). This CDR3 is CAWGTGAGTKLFF. The CDR3 coding sequence is TGTGCCTGGGGAACAGGGGCCGGAACCAAACTGTTTTTT.

This clonotype was seen at least ten times. The V gene is TRBV6-1, the J gene TRBJ2-7, with TRBD1 matching over 7 bases. J gave up 4 bases and V 5 bases, and 2 bases lay outside the gene matches. Per germline, CDR1 MNHNS and CDR2 SASEGT. This CDR3 contains 12 residues. Written as DNA, the CDR3 is TGTGCCAGCAGTCCGGACAGGTACGAGCAGTACTTC. It translates to CASSPDRYEQYF.

This clonotype was detected a few times. The rearrangement uses TRBV29-1 and TRBJ2-1; the D is unclear. Germline V lookup: CDR1 SQVTM, CDR2 ANQGSEA. V was cut by 3 bases and J by 0 bases, with 6 bases left in between. The CDR3 length is 13 residues. This CDR3 is CSVERSSYNEQFF. The CDR3 DNA reads TGCAGCGTTGAGCGGAGCTCCTACAATGAGCAGTTCTTC.

The table lists this clonotype with many counts. The genes are TRBV6-2 or TRBV6-3 and TRBJ2-1; 8 nucleotides align to TRBD2. Germline V CDR1 and CDR2: MNHEY, SVGEGT. The junction had 5 bases not matched to a gene; V was cut back by 0 bases and J by 4 bases. This CDR3 has 16 residues. The CDR3 DNA is TGTGCCAGCAGTTACTCGATAAGCGGGAGTTACAATGAGCAGTTCTTC. It codes for CASSYSISGSYNEQFF.

This chain connects TRBV27 to TRBJ2-2, with D possibly being TRBD2 (6 bases). V lost 6 bases and J 9 bases, leaving 23 bases between the germline ends. CDR3 length equals 16 residues. Germline V gene lookup returns CDR1 MNHEY and CDR2 SMNVEV (reference sequence). The CDR3 nucleotides are TGTGCCAGCAGCAGTTCGATAAGCGGGCCATGGAGGGAGCTGTTTTTT. Translated: CASSSSISGPWRELFF.

The chain has TRBV29-1 and TRBJ1-1; 7 nucleotides align to TRBD1. This CDR3 contains 13 residues. Germline V CDR1 and CDR2: SQVTM, ANQGSEA. Unmatched junction bases numbered 9, after V lost 6 bases and J lost 5 bases. The chain's CDR3 is CSVARTGGTEAFF. The CDR3 nucleotides read TGCAGCGTCGCGAGGACAGGAGGGACTGAAGCTTTCTTT.

Of note for this clonotype: Possible read error: a much larger clone is one base away. The rearrangement joins TRBV4-3 to TRBJ2-2; a possible D gene is TRBD1 (5 bases). Germline loops: CDR1 LGHNA, CDR2 YSLEER. This CDR3 contains 14 residues. Trimming removed 8 bases at V and 6 bases at J, with 16 bases between. CDR3 protein: CASGPYQGAGELFF. CDR3 bases: TGCGCCAGCGGCCCCTATCAGGGTGCCGGGGAGCTGTTTTTT.

By frequency in the sample, this clonotype is medium-sized. V and J are TRBV20-1 and TRBJ1-2; D uncertain. Trimming took 0 bases from V and 5 from J, leaving 10 bases between them. This CDR3 has 13 amino acids. CDR1 DFQATT and CDR2 SNEGSKA come from the germline V gene (reference sequence). The CDR3 sequence: CSARDPGWYGYTF. For the CDR3, the DNA is TGCAGTGCTAGAGATCCGGGATGGTATGGCTACACCTTC.

At least ten counts were recorded for this clonotype. This chain uses TRBV5-1 with TRBJ2-6; D is unresolved. The CDR3 covers 16 residues. V was cut by 0 bases and J by 6 bases, with 13 bases left in between. Per the germline V gene, CDR1 is SGHRS and CDR2 is YFSETQ. CDR3 in DNA: TGCGCCAGCAGCTTGGGAAGCGCTATAGTGGCCAACGTCCTGACTTTC. It is translated as CASSLGSAIVANVLTF.

In its sample, this clonotype ranks as medium-sized. The chain uses TRBV4-2 and TRBJ2-1; D ambiguous. The V end was cut by 1 base, the J end by 6 bases, with 7 bases between. The CDR3 covers 13 residues. CDR1 LGHNA and CDR2 YNFKEQ come from the germline V gene. CDR3 DNA sequence: TGTGCCAGCAGCCAAGGACACTCCAATGAGCAGTTCTTC. This codes for CASSQGHSNEQFF.

This clonotype is deemed medium-sized (0.01 to 0.1%). The chain carries TRBV29-1 and TRBJ1-1, with D maybe TRBD1 (6 bases). The CDR3 runs 11 residues. Trimming took off 6 bases at V and 3 bases at J, with 8 bases between the two ends. Germline V gives CDR1 SQVTM, CDR2 ANQGSEA. The DNA of the CDR3 is TGCAGCGTCACAGGGCACACTGAAGCTTTCTTT. Amino acids: CSVTGHTEAFF.

This clonotype came up many times. The chain recombines TRBV4-3 with TRBJ1-1, with D hard to call. This CDR3 region has 19 residues. The V end lost 2 bases, the J end lost 4 bases, and 26 bases lay between the germline ends. Germline CDR1 reads LGHNA; CDR2 reads YSLEER. In DNA, the CDR3 is TGCGCCAGCAGCCAAATAATGAGAGGACCCGAAACACGGGGCACTGAAGCTTTCTTT. It yields the protein CASSQIMRGPETRGTEAFF.